This T cell receptor beta chain was observed in a study of post-analysis software for immune sequencing data. About this clonotype: Its antigen is still unknown.

In germline, CDR1 is SEHNR, CDR2 FQNEAQ (reference sequence). The CDR3 length is 16 residues. The V and J ends lost 5 bases and 5 bases respectively, with 21 bases between them. Unique molecular identifiers had been added to the TCR beta cDNA libraries. From the PCR reads, TCRdb called clonotypes with MiXCR, one entry per CDR3 protein. The sample includes 350,000 to 500,000 distinct CDR3 sequences, 39% seen only once; the top ten take under 9%. Regarding the study as a whole: Five or six TRBV segments were significantly more frequent in patients than in controls. TRBV5-6, TRBV5-1 and TRBV20-1 were among these segments.

The sequence was obtained from a girl aged 2-10 years with multiple sclerosis. Sequenced: blood. The chain has TRBV7-9 and TRBJ1-1; D is possibly TRBD1 (6 bases). CDR3 amino acids: CASSATTGTLGTEAFF. The CDR3 DNA is TGTGCCAGCAGCGCTACGACAGGAACCCTGGGGACTGAAGCTTTCTTT.